The rows below give T cell receptor beta chains drawn from one sample of a study of T cell responses to AZD1222 COVID-19 vaccine. The data were produced by immunoSEQ multiplex PCR, yet TCRdb's version contains in-frame clones alone and is incomplete. The sample records approximately 79,000 clones, just over 85% being singletons. Sequences were derived from peripheral blood, sampled on day 0 of AZD1222 vaccination. All receptors derive from an adult in good health. CDR3s include the opening cysteine and the closing phenylalanine or tryptophan. The listing skips clone size in some rows; elsewhere it reads once, few, many or a size class.

CASSILNTEAFF	TRBV19	12	.	TRBJ1-1
CAKSIGTSNNEQYF	TRBV2	14	.	TRBJ2-7
CASSQGAAASYEQYF	TRBV27	15	medium-sized	TRBJ2-7
CASSLFTSGTYEQYF	TRBV5-4	15	.	TRBJ2-7
CASRLTGGKNIQYF	TRBV2	14	.	TRBJ2-4
CASSLAPGETQYF	TRBV7-2	13	.	TRBJ2-5
CASSLGGGNYEQYF	TRBV27	14	.	TRBJ2-7
CASSLNGNEQFF	TRBV7-3	12	.	TRBJ2-1
CASRKGLAGEQETQYF	TRBV2	16	.	TRBJ2-5
CASSYGRALDGYTF	TRBV6-5	14	few	TRBJ1-2
CASSLMRGGLTEAFF	TRBV11-2	15	.	TRBJ1-1
CASSQNDRDQPQHF	TRBV18	14	.	TRBJ1-5
CASTTRGDEKLFF	TRBV5-6	13	.	TRBJ1-4
CASSSSNYGYTF	TRBV28	12	.	TRBJ1-2
CASSPPGLAGAYEQYF	TRBV18	16	.	TRBJ2-7
CASSPFKVGEGTEAFF	TRBV18	16	.	TRBJ1-1
CSVEHGGLGTEAFF	TRBV29-1	14	.	TRBJ1-1
CASSFGTLNTGELFF	TRBV7-8	15	.	TRBJ2-2
CASSSRAQGLADTQYF	TRBV7-3	16	.	TRBJ2-3
CASSVGGGSTGELFF	TRBV9	15	few	TRBJ2-2
CATSPSDEGYGYTF	TRBV10-3	14	.	TRBJ1-2
CASSEFGRQNTEAFF	TRBV25-1	15	.	TRBJ1-1
CASSLGSGSGYEQFF	TRBV7-9	15	.	TRBJ2-1
CASRTDTQYF	TRBV21-1	10	.	TRBJ2-3
CTSSPHSGRARGF	TRBV1	13	.	TRBJ2-3
CASSVSDGHSYEQYF	TRBV9	15	.	TRBJ2-7
CATSDSGRVGNTIYF	TRBV24-1	15	.	TRBJ1-3
CASSPQGGSLHF	TRBV12-3/TRBV12-4	12	.	TRBJ1-6
CASSEHGHISGANVLTF	TRBV25-1	17	.	TRBJ2-6
CASSDGGGGSYGYTF	TRBV6-4	15	.	TRBJ1-2
CASSPDRTGTEAFF	TRBV18	14	few	TRBJ1-1
CASSIFINTEAFF	TRBV19	13	.	TRBJ1-1
CGSGQGLAGVTAGANVLTF	TRBV28	19	.	TRBJ2-6
CASSLDRGGETQYF	TRBV5-1	14	.	TRBJ2-5
CASSQPGQGADEQYF	TRBV4-1	15	.	TRBJ2-7
CASSDRDRGNEQFF	TRBV6-1	14	.	TRBJ2-1
CASSQEGQPWGYTF	TRBV3-1/TRBV3-2	14	.	TRBJ1-2
CASSLSFQTGYSNQPQHF	TRBV28	18	.	TRBJ1-5
CASGRTGGYGYTF	TRBV28	13	.	TRBJ1-2